Given below is one T cell receptor (beta chain) in context. Its antigen remains unknown. Germline lookup yields CDR1 LNHDA and CDR2 SQIVND (reference sequence). Between the trimmed V and J ends, which lost 3 bases and 2 bases, there was a span of 7 bases. This CDR3 is built from 13 residues. This sample is part of a study of OX40 agonist ivuxolimab in advanced cancers. Across the whole study: People in dose escalation had one of these cancers: hepatocellular carcinoma, melanoma, renal cell or head and neck cancer.

The data were produced by immunoSEQ multiplex PCR, yet TCRdb's version contains in-frame clones alone and is incomplete. Seen here are roughly 30,000 clones, roughly 79% observed once, and the top ten hold less than 25%. Study findings and constraints: At 0.1 to 3.0 mg/kg and by week 6, clonal expansion occurred in CD4+ and CD8+ blood T cells.

This chain uses TRBV19 with TRBJ1-2; D is ambiguous. The material sequenced was CD4+ or CD8+ T cells sorted from blood, taken in a trial of the OX40 agonist ivuxolimab. This sequence originates from an adult with an advanced solid tumor such as melanoma, head and neck, liver or kidney cancer. CDR3 nucleotide sequence: TGTGCCAGTAGTATTGCAGTAAACTATGGCTACACCTTC. It translates to CASSIAVNYGYTF.